Shown below are 32 T cell receptor beta chains from a single sample sequenced in a study of T-cell memory formation after mild COVID-19. TCRdb re-analysed the 5' RACE reads in MiXCR, keeping a single row per CDR3 protein. The profile shows around 130,000 distinct CDR3 sequences, roughly 13% of them singletons. Sequencing used PBMCs or a T cell subset sorted from them (not recorded which). The receptors were sampled from an adult woman who had mild COVID-19 (a few samples of this study predate the infection). Cell type and time point are not known.

The table lists this clonotype with a few counts. V is TRBV7-9 and J is TRBJ2-7; D is undetermined. CDR1 and CDR2 (germline): SEHNR, FQNEAQ (reference sequence). The germline V and J ends were trimmed by 4 bases and 2 bases, with 12 bases remaining between them. The CDR3 is made up of 14 amino acids. The CDR3 loop is CASSSSLGTYEQYF. The CDR3 DNA follows: TGTGCCAGCAGCTCCTCCTTAGGGACCTACGAGCAGTACTTC.

This clonotype was recorded a few times. J is TRBJ2-4 and V is TRBV27; 8 bases agree with TRBD1. The germline gives CDR1 MNHEY, CDR2 SMNVEV (reference sequence). Trimming at V came to 5 bases and at J to 2 bases, leaving 8 bases not matched to a gene. The CDR3 runs 16 residues. CDR3 region: CASSRLDRDSKNIQYF. Here the CDR3 DNA reads TGTGCCAGCAGTCGGTTGGACAGGGACTCCAAAAACATTCAGTACTTC.

This clonotype has only a few counts. The rearrangement links TRBV2 to TRBJ2-2; D is unresolved. Germline loops: CDR1 SNHLY, CDR2 FYNNEI. CDR3 length equals 15 residues. Trimming stripped 5 bases from V and 4 bases from J, with 14 bases between. CDR3 sequence reads: CASSRALLPTGELFF. CDR3 bases: TGTGCCAGCAGTCGGGCCCTACTTCCCACCGGGGAGCTGTTTTTT.

CDR3 protein: CASSSPAGTSGALAWEQYF. The CDR3 region has the DNA TGTGCCAGCAGCTCCCCAGCTGGGACTAGCGGGGCCCTGGCGTGGGAGCAGTACTTC. The rearrangement uses TRBV7-2 and TRBJ2-7; 13 nucleotides line up with TRBD2. The CDR3 totals 19 residues. Trimming removed 4 bases from V and 7 bases from J; junction bases left unmatched: 19. Germline values: CDR1 SGHTA, CDR2 FQGNSA.

This clonotype has more than one count but fewer than ten. V is TRBV7-9 and J is TRBJ1-1, with D hard to call. The CDR3 has 14 residues. Germline assignment: CDR1 SEHNR and CDR2 FQNEAQ (reference sequence). Trimming cost V 10 bases and J 4 bases, with 19 bases left between them. Here the CDR3 reads CANHRPGVVTEAFF. DNA of the CDR3: TGTGCCAACCACCGCCCAGGTGTTGTCACTGAAGCTTTCTTT.

CDR3 bases: TGTGCCAGCAGCTTGGTAGGATCGGAAACTGAAGCTTTCTTT. Translated, it gives CASSLVGSETEAFF. The rearrangement links TRBV5-4 to TRBJ1-1; no clear D. The CDR3 is made up of 14 amino acids. Trimming left V 0 bases short and J 5 bases short, with 11 bases between. Germline V gene lookup returns CDR1 SGHNT and CDR2 YYREEE (reference sequence).

V is TRBV7-2 and J is TRBJ2-1, with 11 nucleotides matching TRBD2. The germline CDR1 and CDR2 sequences are SGHTA and FQGNSA. V trimming: 1 base; J trimming: 9 bases; junction bases outside the gene matches: 20. This CDR3 is built from 20 residues. Here the CDR3 reads CASSLDTGTNLAGGEGEQFF. CDR3 in DNA: TGTGCCAGCAGCTTAGACACGGGGACAAATCTAGCGGGAGGAGAAGGTGAGCAGTTCTTC.

This clonotype appeared many times. This chain joins TRBV4-3 and TRBJ2-7, with D perhaps matching TRBD1 (6 bases). The length of the CDR3 is 13 residues. With 0 bases removed from V and 6 bases from J, the gap between germline ends came to 9 bases. Germline lookup yields CDR1 LGHNA and CDR2 YSLEER. DNA for the CDR3: TGCGCCAGCAGCCAAGACAGGGGTTTCGAGCAGTACTTC. It specifies CASSQDRGFEQYF.

The chain is built from TRBV28 and TRBJ2-7, with D maybe TRBD2 (6 bases). Trimming removed 5 bases at V and 0 bases at J, with 11 bases between. CDR1 and CDR2 (germline): MDHEN, SYDVKM. There are 14 residues in the CDR3. CDR3 region: CASSERASSYEQYF. CDR3 bases: TGTGCCAGCAGTGAGCGGGCCAGCTCCTACGAGCAGTACTTC. Full variable domain (missing parts from reference TRBV28 and TRBJ2-7): DVKVTQSSRYLVKRTGEKVFLECVQDMDHENMFWYRQDPGLGLRLIYFSYDVKMKEKGDIPEGYSVSREKKERFSLILESASTNQTSMYLCASSERASSYEQYFGPGTRLTVT.

This chain uses TRBV18 with TRBJ2-7; 7 positions agree with TRBD1. The CDR3 contains 13 residues. Germline V CDR1 and CDR2: KGHSH, LQKENI. Trimming at V came to 2 bases and at J to 6 bases, leaving 4 bases not matched to a gene. The CDR3 nucleotides are TGTGCCAGCTCACCAGATACAGGGGTCGAGCAGTACTTC. Protein sequence: CASSPDTGVEQYF.

The chain is built from TRBV6-4 and TRBJ1-2; 7 bases agree with TRBD1. The CDR3 consists of 14 residues. V shed 4 bases, J shed 3 bases, and the junction held 5 bases outside the gene matches. From germline, CDR1 is MRHNA and CDR2 SNTAGT. CDR3 sequence: CASSGQGIDYGYTF. Written as DNA, the CDR3 is TGTGCCAGCAGTGGACAGGGAATCGACTATGGCTACACCTTC.

This clonotype has a handful of counts. The V call is TRBV14, the J call TRBJ2-4; D tentatively fits TRBD1 or TRBD2 (5 bases each). Per germline, CDR1 SGHDN and CDR2 FVKESK. This CDR3 spans 18 amino acids. Between the trimmed V and J ends, which lost 1 base and 0 bases, there was a span of 16 bases. CDR3 amino acids: CASSQVGAGPRAKNIQYF. CDR3 sequence (DNA): TGTGCCAGCAGCCAAGTCGGGGCAGGACCAAGAGCCAAAAACATTCAGTACTTC.

CDR3 bases: TGTGCCAGCAGCCAAGTAAGGGGTTACGAGCAGTACTTC. This encodes CASSQVRGYEQYF. The V gene is TRBV14, the J gene TRBJ2-7; D is possibly TRBD1 (5 bases). Germline CDR1 reads SGHDN; CDR2 reads FVKESK. Trimming shortened V by 1 base and J by 4 bases, and 8 bases separated the two germline ends. This CDR3 spans 13 amino acids. Full variable domain (remainder filled in from reference TRBV14 and TRBJ2-7): EAGVTQFPSHSVIEKGQTVTLRCDPISGHDNLYWYRRVMGKEIKFLLHFVKESKQDESGMPNNRFLAERTGGTYSTLKVQPAELEDSGVYFCASSQVRGYEQYFGPGTRLTVT.

The chain couples TRBV14 to TRBJ1-2; D remains ambiguous. From germline, CDR1 is SGHDN and CDR2 FVKESK. The V end was cut by 1 base, the J end by 3 bases, with 6 bases between. The CDR3 loop spans 13 amino acids. The chain's CDR3 is CASSQVLDYGYTF. CDR3 bases: TGTGCCAGCAGCCAAGTTCTCGACTATGGCTACACCTTC.

The gene calls are TRBV7-9 and TRBJ2-7; D is uncertain. V was pared by 4 bases and J by 1 base, with 8 bases between. The CDR3 has 13 residues. Germline CDR1 is SEHNR and CDR2 is FQNEAQ (reference sequence). The CDR3: CASSSKSSYEQYF. Written as DNA, the CDR3 is TGTGCCAGCAGCTCTAAATCGTCCTACGAGCAGTACTTC.

This clonotype was picked up a small number of times. The rearrangement joins TRBV4-1 to TRBJ2-3; a possible D gene is TRBD2 (7 bases). CDR3 length equals 15 residues. Trimming left V 4 bases short and J 0 bases short, with 11 bases between. Germline-derived CDR1 and CDR2 are MGHRA and YSYEKL. CDR3 nucleotides: TGCGCCAGCAGCCTTGCGGGGGCTAGCACAGATACGCAGTATTTT. This codes for CASSLAGASTDTQYF.

This clonotype was detected a few times. This sequence joins TRBV11-2 and TRBJ2-3, with no clear D. Per the germline V gene, CDR1 is SGHAT and CDR2 is FQNNGV. The CDR3 covers 12 residues. V lost 2 bases and J 3 bases, leaving 3 bases between the germline ends. The CDR3, as DNA: TGTGCCAGCAGCTTAATTACAGATACGCAGTATTTT. Translation gives CASSLITDTQYF.

This clonotype was observed many times. The chain employs TRBV7-9 and TRBJ2-5; 9 bases fit TRBD1. The trim removed 5 bases at V and 5 bases at J, leaving 9 bases unmatched. The CDR3 runs 15 residues. Germline V gene lookup returns CDR1 SEHNR and CDR2 FQNEAQ (reference sequence). The CDR3 DNA follows: TGTGCCAGCAGCCCCGGGACAGGGACGTTGGAGACCCAGTACTTC. Translating it yields CASSPGTGTLETQYF. Supplemented by reference TRBV7-9 and TRBJ2-5, the full variable domain reads DTGVSQNPRHKITKRGQNVTFRCDPISEHNRLYWYRQTLGQGPEFLTYFQNEAQLEKSRLLSDRFSAERPKGSFSTLEIQRTEQGDSAMYLCASSPGTGTLETQYFGPGTRLLVL.

In this sample, this clonotype turned up a few times. V usage is TRBV5-6 and J usage is TRBJ2-2; D is unclear. The CDR3 loop spans 18 amino acids. Trimming took off 2 bases at V and 7 bases at J, with 24 bases between the two ends. Germline assignment: CDR1 SGHDT and CDR2 YYEEEE. The CDR3 DNA sequence: TGTGCCAGCAGCTTCAAACCTTATCCGGGCCCCGGCAACGGGGAGCTGTTTTTT. Protein product: CASSFKPYPGPGNGELFF.

The sample holds a few counts of this clonotype. V usage is TRBV4-2 and J usage is TRBJ2-5; 7 bases line up with TRBD2. Germline CDR1 reads LGHNA; CDR2 reads YNFKEQ. V was clipped by 4 bases and J by 0 bases; unmatched bases: 5. The CDR3 has 15 amino acids. As DNA, the CDR3 is TGTGCCAGCAGCCTGGCTAGCGGAGACCAAGAGACCCAGTACTTC. This gives the protein CASSLASGDQETQYF.

This clonotype has just a few counts. The V and J genes are TRBV2 and TRBJ1-5; TRBD1 might be the D (6 bases). Looked up from germline, CDR1 is SNHLY and CDR2 is FYNNEI. The length of the CDR3 is 15 residues. V lost 1 base and J lost 4, with 11 bases in between. Here the CDR3 reads CASSEVGGANQPQHF. In DNA, the CDR3 is TGTGCCAGCAGTGAAGTGGGGGGCGCGAATCAGCCCCAGCATTTT.

The chain couples TRBV5-1 to TRBJ2-7, with D possibly TRBD2 on 5 matching bases. The CDR3 is 14 amino acids. V lost 0 bases and J 4 bases, leaving 11 bases between the germline ends. CDR1 SGHRS and CDR2 YFSETQ come from the germline V gene. CDR3 protein: CASSLAMAGYEQYF. In DNA form, the CDR3 reads TGCGCCAGCAGCTTGGCTATGGCGGGTTACGAGCAGTACTTC.

This clonotype was recorded many times. The chain has TRBV6-4 and TRBJ2-3; perhaps TRBD2 as D (5 bases). CDR3 size: 13 residues. Germline V CDR1 and CDR2: MRHNA, SNTAGT. V was cut by 1 base and J by 5 bases, with 7 bases left in between. The chain's CDR3 is CASSDLAGDTQYF. In DNA, the CDR3 is TGTGCCAGCAGTGACTTGGCGGGAGATACGCAGTATTTT.

This clonotype has a handful of counts. The genes are TRBV7-6 and TRBJ2-5; D is perhaps TRBD1 (5 bases). Trimming cost V 2 bases and J 3 bases, with 13 bases left between them. Germline CDR1 is SGHVS and CDR2 is FNYEAQ. The CDR3 consists of 15 residues. The CDR3 nucleotides read TGTGCCAGCAGCTTAAGGAGTCGGACAAAAGAGACCCAGTACTTC. This encodes CASSLRSRTKETQYF.

This clonotype showed up many times. The CDR3 nucleotides are TGTGCCACCAGTGATCCCTCACAGGGATCCTACGAGCAGTACTTC. Protein sequence: CATSDPSQGSYEQYF. The chain has TRBV24-1 and TRBJ2-7; possibly TRBD1 for D (6 bases). CDR3 length: 15 amino acids. Trimming shortened V by 3 bases and J by 1 base, and 12 bases separated the two germline ends. Germline assignment: CDR1 KGHDR and CDR2 SFDVKD.

This chain connects TRBV6-6 to TRBJ1-2, with a tentative D call TRBD1 (5 bases). There are 12 residues in the CDR3. Germline CDR1 reads MNHNY; CDR2 reads SVGAGI (reference sequence). The V end lost 7 bases, the J end lost 8 bases, and 14 bases lay between the germline ends. The CDR3 DNA is TGTGCCAGCACCCAGGGTTTTGAGGGCTACACCTTC. Translating gives CASTQGFEGYTF.

V gene TRBV7-8 combines with J gene TRBJ2-1, with TRBD2 identical over 8 bases. The CDR3 is made up of 15 amino acids. V was clipped by 5 bases and J by 0 bases; unmatched bases: 3. Germline V gene lookup returns CDR1 SGHVS and CDR2 FQNEAQ. CDR3 loop: CASSILADSYNEQFF. The CDR3 nucleotides read TGTGCCAGCAGCATACTAGCGGACTCCTACAATGAGCAGTTCTTC.

The CDR3: CASSLPRFYEQYF. The CDR3 bases are TGTGCCAGCAGCTTACCCCGTTTTTACGAGCAGTACTTC. The V and J genes are TRBV7-9 and TRBJ2-7; D gene uncertain. Per the germline V gene, CDR1 is SEHNR and CDR2 is FQNEAQ (reference sequence). Trimming pared 2 bases from V and 4 bases from J, leaving 9 bases between. The CDR3 contains 13 residues.

V usage is TRBV27 and J usage is TRBJ2-1; D possibly uses TRBD1 or TRBD2 (5 bases each). Trimming left V 5 bases short and J 6 bases short, with 23 bases between. The CDR3 runs to 17 residues. Germline V CDR1 and CDR2: MNHEY, SMNVEV (reference sequence). The CDR3 reads CASSPSGGFIGSNEQFF. CDR3 sequence (DNA): TGTGCCAGCAGTCCCTCTGGGGGATTTATCGGATCCAATGAGCAGTTCTTC.

The chain combines TRBV6-6 with TRBJ1-1; D remains unclear. The CDR3 contains 14 residues. Germline-derived CDR1 and CDR2 are MNHNY and SVGAGI (reference sequence). V lost 5 bases and J 1 base, leaving 11 bases between the germline ends. The CDR3 region has the DNA TGTGCCAGCAGTCAATTCGCCGGGAACACTGAAGCTTTCTTT. Translating gives CASSQFAGNTEAFF.

This chain connects TRBV4-1 to TRBJ2-3, with 10 bases fitting TRBD2. V shed 3 bases and J 4 bases; nucleotides not matched to a gene: 7. This CDR3 has 16 residues. Germline-derived CDR1 and CDR2 are MGHRA and YSYEKL. The DNA for the CDR3 is TGCGCCAGCAGCCAGGAGGCAGCGGGGGGGCCAGATACGCAGTATTTT. Amino acid sequence: CASSQEAAGGPDTQYF.

There are a few counts of this clonotype. This sequence joins TRBV7-9 and TRBJ2-5, with TRBD1 as a possible D gene (6 bases). The V end lost 4 bases, the J end lost 5 bases, and 11 bases lay between the germline ends. This CDR3 has 13 residues. Germline CDR1 SEHNR, CDR2 FQNEAQ (reference sequence). This chain's CDR3 is CASSSGVPETQYF. The CDR3 coding sequence is TGTGCCAGCAGCTCAGGGGTTCCGGAGACCCAGTACTTC.